These T cell receptor beta chains were read from a single sample in a study of cytomegalovirus exposure and HLA in healthy donors. Libraries were prepared by immunoSEQ multiplex PCR; TCRdb keeps only in-frame clonotypes and omits some of them. The sample holds some 290,000 clones; approximately 88% are singletons and the top ten take around 0.96%. Sequencing was carried out using PBMCs. Every receptor here comes from a man younger than 45 in good health and CMV-seronegative. CDR3s include the opening cysteine and the closing phenylalanine or tryptophan. The D gene is left open where the match is weak. Clone size appears in some rows only: once, few, many, or a class for an expanded clone.

J,length,V,size,D,CDR3,DNA
TRBJ2-1,16,TRBV18,NA,TRBD1,CASSPYRGLSYNEQFF,TGTGCCAGCTCACCCTACAGGGGGCTCTCTTACAATGAGCAGTTCTTC
TRBJ1-5,24,TRBV27,NA,TRBD1,CASSSRGPHATQYGQGYSNQPQHF,TGTGCCAGCAGTTCCCGGGGTCCCCACGCGACTCAGTACGGACAGGGCTATAGCAATCAGCCCCAGCATTTT
TRBJ1-2,17,TRBV27,NA,NA,CASSSLLTGYRNYGYTF,TGTGCCAGCAGTTCACTATTAACAGGGTATCGAAACTATGGCTACACCTTC
TRBJ1-6,16,TRBV9,NA,NA,CASSVQGMADNSPLHF,TGTGCCAGCAGCGTTCAGGGGATGGCCGATAATTCACCCCTCCACTTT
TRBJ2-1,14,TRBV7-2,NA,NA,CASSKRQAGGEQFF,TGTGCCAGCAGCAAGCGACAGGCCGGGGGGGAGCAGTTCTTC
TRBJ1-3,15,TRBV9,NA,NA,CASSAQGALGNTIYF,TGTGCCAGCAGCGCTCAGGGTGCGTTGGGAAACACCATATATTTT
TRBJ1-2,15,TRBV30,NA,NA,CAWSVRGLSPHGYTF,TGTGCCTGGAGTGTACGAGGGTTAAGTCCACATGGCTACACCTTC
TRBJ1-1,14,TRBV5-1,NA,TRBD1,CASSFTGGFSEAFF,TGCGCCAGCAGCTTTACAGGGGGCTTTAGTGAAGCTTTCTTT
TRBJ1-2,14,TRBV19,NA,NA,CASSPTRVVYGYTF,TGTGCCAGTAGTCCGACGAGGGTGGTCTATGGCTACACCTTC
TRBJ2-3,14,TRBV19,NA,NA,CASRPGHFLDTQYF,TGTGCCAGTAGACCGGGACATTTTCTCGATACGCAGTATTTT
TRBJ1-1,16,TRBV5-1,NA,TRBD1,CASSLGTGKHPTEAFF,TGCGCCAGCAGCCTTGGGACAGGAAAACACCCCACTGAAGCTTTCTTT
TRBJ2-2,17,TRBV2,NA,NA,CASSATALRGNTGELFF,TGTGCCAGCAGTGCCACAGCCCTCAGGGGGAACACCGGGGAGCTGTTTTTT
TRBJ1-6,16,TRBV9,NA,TRBD1,CASSRRDRGPNSPLHF,TGTGCCAGCAGTCGCCGGGACAGGGGACCCAATTCACCCCTCCACTTT
TRBJ2-7,15,TRBV6-5,NA,TRBD2,CASSRSGGSSYEQYF,TGTGCCAGCAGTCGGAGCGGGGGTAGCTCCTACGAGCAGTACTTC
TRBJ2-3,16,TRBV25-1,once,NA,CASSEYSPSRSDTQYF,TGTGCCAGCAGTGAATATAGCCCGTCCCGGTCCGATACGCAGTATTTT
TRBJ1-2,17,TRBV7-9,NA,TRBD1,CASSSTPRQGARYGYTF,TGTGCCAGCAGCTCGACACCAAGACAGGGAGCGCGCTATGGCTACACCTTC
TRBJ1-4,14,TRBV11-2,NA,TRBD1,CASRGQGSEEKLFF,TGTGCCAGCAGAGGACAGGGGAGCGAGGAAAAACTGTTTTTT
TRBJ1-1,17,TRBV4-1,NA,TRBD1,CASSHLGQGAVNTEAFF,TGCGCCAGCAGCCACCTCGGACAGGGGGCGGTGAACACTGAAGCTTTCTTT
TRBJ1-1,15,TRBV19,NA,TRBD1,CASTLRGDRGSEAFF,TGTGCCAGTACCCTTAGGGGGGACAGGGGGTCTGAAGCTTTCTTT
TRBJ2-1,16,TRBV5-6,NA,TRBD2,CASKSISGRRNNEQFF,TGTGCCAGCAAATCCATTTCCGGGAGGCGTAACAATGAGCAGTTCTTC
TRBJ2-7,15,TRBV14,NA,NA,CASSLSLGSSYEQYF,TGTGCCAGCAGCCTGAGTCTGGGGAGCTCCTACGAGCAGTACTTC
TRBJ2-7,15,TRBV11-2,NA,TRBD2,CASSFLGLAGDEQYF,TGTGCCAGCAGCTTCCTCGGTCTAGCGGGGGACGAGCAGTACTTC
TRBJ1-1,13,TRBV5-5,few,NA,CASSLQANTEAFF,TGTGCCAGCAGCTTGCAGGCGAACACTGAAGCTTTCTTT
TRBJ2-5,19,TRBV11-2,NA,TRBD2,CASSLALAGGLRRRETQYF,TGTGCCAGCAGCTTAGCACTAGCGGGGGGTCTAAGGAGGCGAGAGACCCAGTACTTC
TRBJ2-7,14,TRBV11-2,NA,TRBD1,CASSFWDSSYEQYF,TGTGCCAGCAGCTTTTGGGACAGCTCCTACGAGCAGTACTTC
TRBJ2-7,15,TRBV10-3,NA,NA,CAIKVETESIYEQYF,TGTGCCATCAAAGTGGAGACAGAATCAATATACGAGCAGTACTTC
TRBJ1-2,15,TRBV4-1,few,NA,CASSQRHQKNYGYTF,TGCGCCAGCAGCCAAAGACACCAGAAAAACTATGGCTACACCTTC
TRBJ2-1,16,TRBV18,NA,TRBD1,CASSPPGGTGAHEQFF,TGTGCCAGCTCGCCCCCCGGTGGGACAGGGGCACATGAGCAGTTCTTC
TRBJ2-7,15,TRBV4-1,NA,TRBD1,CASSFPGQGIYEQYF,TGCGCCAGCAGCTTCCCGGGACAGGGGATTTACGAGCAGTACTTC
TRBJ2-2,14,TRBV9,NA,TRBD1,CASSVEQGAGELFF,TGTGCCAGCAGCGTAGAACAGGGGGCCGGGGAGCTGTTTTTT
TRBJ2-7,14,TRBV5-5,few,NA,CASSVLTSSYEQYF,TGTGCCAGCAGCGTCCTGACTAGCTCCTACGAGCAGTACTTC
TRBJ1-2,18,TRBV4-1,NA,NA,CASSQDLRDNIFPYGYTF,TGCGCCAGCAGCCAAGATCTTCGGGACAACATTTTCCCCTATGGCTACACCTTC
TRBJ1-4,15,TRBV2,NA,NA,CASSEAQLTNEKLFF,TGTGCCAGCAGTGAAGCACAGTTAACTAATGAAAAACTGTTTTTT
TRBJ1-2,14,TRBV7-2,NA,TRBD1,CASSLGQGANGYTF,TGTGCCAGCAGCTTAGGACAGGGGGCCAATGGCTACACCTTC
TRBJ2-7,14,TRBV18,once,NA,CASSLSLAIYEQYF,TGTGCCAGCTCACTATCGCTAGCCATCTACGAGCAGTACTTC
TRBJ1-2,14,TRBV2,NA,TRBD1,CASSERDRTYGYTF,TGTGCCAGCAGTGAGCGGGACAGAACGTATGGCTACACCTTC
TRBJ1-5,13,TRBV6-1,NA,NA,CASSESGGQPQHF,TGTGCCAGCAGTGAATCGGGGGGTCAGCCCCAGCATTTT
TRBJ1-6,15,TRBV27,once,NA,CASSDSGGWNSPLHF,TGTGCCAGCAGTGACTCGGGAGGATGGAATTCACCCCTCCACTTT
TRBJ2-7,14,TRBV18,NA,TRBD1,CASSPTGATYEQYF,TGTGCCAGCTCACCGACAGGGGCGACCTACGAGCAGTACTTC
TRBJ2-7,14,TRBV6-5,NA,NA,CASSYSRYSYEQYF,TGTGCCAGCAGTTACTCGAGGTACTCCTACGAGCAGTACTTC
TRBJ1-2,14,TRBV9,few,NA,CASSVDRSHYGYTF,TGTGCCAGCAGCGTAGACAGGAGTCACTATGGCTACACCTTC
TRBJ2-5,16,TRBV12-5,NA,NA,CASGLARGTLQETQYF,TGTGCTAGTGGTTTGGCCAGGGGAACTTTACAAGAGACCCAGTACTTC
TRBJ2-3,17,TRBV5-6,once,TRBD2,CASSSLGLAGSTDTQYF,TGTGCCAGCAGCTCCCTCGGACTAGCGGGGAGCACAGATACGCAGTATTTT
TRBJ1-1,17,TRBV5-8,NA,NA,CASSLFAWASMNTEAFF,TGTGCCAGCAGCTTGTTTGCATGGGCCAGCATGAACACTGAAGCTTTCTTT
TRBJ1-6,16,TRBV6-1,NA,TRBD1,CASSAGTGIWNSPLHF,TGTGCCAGCAGTGCCGGGACAGGGATCTGGAATTCACCCCTCCACTTT